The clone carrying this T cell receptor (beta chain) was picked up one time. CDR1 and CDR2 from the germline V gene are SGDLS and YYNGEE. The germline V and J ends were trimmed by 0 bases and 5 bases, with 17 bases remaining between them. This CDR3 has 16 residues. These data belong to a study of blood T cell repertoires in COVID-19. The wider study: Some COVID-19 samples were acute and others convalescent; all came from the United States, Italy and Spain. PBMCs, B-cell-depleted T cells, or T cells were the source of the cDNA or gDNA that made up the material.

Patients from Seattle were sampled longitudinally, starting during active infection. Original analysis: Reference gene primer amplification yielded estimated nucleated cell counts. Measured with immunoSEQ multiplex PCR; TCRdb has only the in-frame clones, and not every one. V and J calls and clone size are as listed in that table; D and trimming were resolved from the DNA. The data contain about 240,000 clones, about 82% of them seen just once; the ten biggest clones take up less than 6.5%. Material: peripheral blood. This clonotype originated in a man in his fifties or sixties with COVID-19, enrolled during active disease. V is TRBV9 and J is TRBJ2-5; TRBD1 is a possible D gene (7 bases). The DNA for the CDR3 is TGTGCCAGCAGCGTAGCTACGGGGGCAGGGGGGGAGACCCAGTACTTC. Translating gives CASSVATGAGGETQYF.